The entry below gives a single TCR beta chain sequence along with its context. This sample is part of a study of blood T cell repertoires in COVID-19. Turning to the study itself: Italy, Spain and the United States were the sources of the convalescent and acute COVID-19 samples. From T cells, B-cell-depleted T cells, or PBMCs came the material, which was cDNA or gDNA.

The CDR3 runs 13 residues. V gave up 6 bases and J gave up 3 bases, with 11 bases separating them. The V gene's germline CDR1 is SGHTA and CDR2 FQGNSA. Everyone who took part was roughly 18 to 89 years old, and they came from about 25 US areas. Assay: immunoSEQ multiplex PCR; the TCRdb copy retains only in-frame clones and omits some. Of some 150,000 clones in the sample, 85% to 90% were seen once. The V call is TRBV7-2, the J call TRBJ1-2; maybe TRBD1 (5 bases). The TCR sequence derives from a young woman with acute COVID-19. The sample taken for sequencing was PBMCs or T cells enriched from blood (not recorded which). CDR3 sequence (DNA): TGTGCCAGCAGGAATGGGGGGTACTATGGCTACACCTTC. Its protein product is CASRNGGYYGYTF.